A single sample gave rise to the 29 T cell receptor beta chains below, sequenced in a study of blood T cell repertoires in COVID-19. Measured with immunoSEQ multiplex PCR; TCRdb has only the in-frame clones, and not every one. The table includes about 180,000 clones, about 81% detected once. The sequenced sample was peripheral blood. All receptors come from a woman older than 75 with COVID-19, enrolled during active disease.

CDR3 sequence: CASSGPGTSGRKNTGELFF. The CDR3 DNA sequence: TGTGCCAGCAGCGGTCCCGGGACTAGCGGGAGGAAGAACACCGGGGAGCTGTTTTTT. This chain joins TRBV2 and TRBJ2-2; 15 bases are a match to TRBD2. CDR1 SNHLY and CDR2 FYNNEI come from the germline V gene. CDR3 length equals 19 residues. After removal of 6 bases from V and 1 base from J, the junction contained 9 bases not matched to a gene. The full variable domain, in which reference TRBV2 and TRBJ2-2 provide the parts outside the CDR3, is EPEVTQTPSHQVTQMGQEVILRCVPISNHLYFYWYRQILGQKVEFLVSFYNNEISEKSEIFDDQFSVERPDGSNFTLKIRSTKLEDSAMYFCASSGPGTSGRKNTGELFFGEGSRLTVL.

The V and J genes are TRBV4-1 and TRBJ1-2, with D possibly being TRBD1 (5 bases). The CDR3 spans 15 residues. CDR1 and CDR2 from the germline V gene are MGHRA and YSYEKL. The V and J ends lost 1 base and 7 bases respectively, with 16 bases between them. Here the CDR3 reads CASSQAWGGLSGYTF. The CDR3 coding sequence is TGCGCCAGCAGCCAAGCCTGGGGGGGTCTTAGTGGCTACACCTTC.

V usage is TRBV7-2 and J usage is TRBJ2-5, with 9 bases that match TRBD1. The CDR3 contains 17 residues. Germline V lookup: CDR1 SGHTA, CDR2 FQGNSA. V shed 2 bases and J 4 bases; nucleotides not matched to a gene: 11. DNA for the CDR3: TGTGCCAGCAGCTTATCTCGGACAGGGGTCGGGGGAGAGACCCAGTACTTC. Protein sequence: CASSLSRTGVGGETQYF.

The rearrangement links TRBV2 to TRBJ2-1; 7 nucleotides align to TRBD1. Germline V gene sequence: CDR1 SNHLY, CDR2 FYNNEI. The length of the CDR3 is 13 residues. V trimming: 6 bases; J trimming: 5 bases; junction bases outside the gene matches: 4. Here the CDR3 reads CASSRDRDNEQFF. For the CDR3, the DNA is TGTGCCAGCAGCCGGGACAGAGACAATGAGCAGTTCTTC. The full variable domain, in which reference TRBV2 and TRBJ2-1 provide the parts outside the CDR3, is EPEVTQTPSHQVTQMGQEVILRCVPISNHLYFYWYRQILGQKVEFLVSFYNNEISEKSEIFDDQFSVERPDGSNFTLKIRSTKLEDSAMYFCASSRDRDNEQFFGPGTRLTVL.

The rearrangement uses TRBV28 and TRBJ1-2; 7 nucleotides line up with TRBD1. The CDR3 is made up of 14 amino acids. V lost 5 bases and J lost 4; bases outside the gene matches: 7. Germline V gene sequence: CDR1 MDHEN, CDR2 SYDVKM. Written as DNA, the CDR3 is TGTGCCAGCAGTCCAACAGGGGACAGCTATGGCTACACCTTC. It encodes CASSPTGDSYGYTF.

The V call is TRBV27, the J call TRBJ1-1; possibly TRBD1 for D (6 bases). Germline assignment: CDR1 MNHEY and CDR2 SMNVEV (reference sequence). Trimming took off 2 bases at V and 6 bases at J, with 13 bases between the two ends. CDR3 length: 14 residues. In DNA, the CDR3 is TGTGCCAGCAGTTTAAGTGGGACATCCTCTGAAGCTTTCTTT. This sequence encodes CASSLSGTSSEAFF.

The chain links TRBV7-2 to TRBJ2-3; weak D call: TRBD2 (5 bases). V was shortened by 4 bases and J by 4 bases, with 9 bases between the two germline ends. The CDR3 is 13 amino acids. CDR1 SGHTA and CDR2 FQGNSA come from the germline V gene. CDR3 in amino acids: CASSSRRADTQYF. The CDR3 DNA sequence: TGTGCCAGCAGCTCCCGGCGGGCAGATACGCAGTATTTT.

The V call is TRBV10-3, the J call TRBJ2-3; 9 bases are a match to TRBD1. The CDR3 is 15 residues long. CDR1 is ENHRY and CDR2 is SYGVKD in the germline V gene. V gave up 3 bases and J gave up 2 bases; unmatched junction bases: 3. This chain's CDR3 is CAISDGQGITDTQYF. The CDR3 nucleotides are TGTGCCATCAGTGATGGACAGGGGATCACAGATACGCAGTATTTT.

The J gene is TRBJ1-6, the V gene TRBV3-1 (or the pseudogene TRBV3-2), with TRBD1 as a possible D gene (6 bases). Germline V gene data show CDR1 as LGHDT and CDR2 as YNNKEL (reference sequence). Trimming removed 4 bases from V and 10 bases from J, with 14 bases in between. This CDR3 has 14 amino acids. The CDR3 spells CASSPGHDSSPLHF. Written as DNA, the CDR3 is TGTGCCAGCAGCCCGGGACACGACTCATCACCCCTCCACTTT.

The V call is TRBV11-2, the J call TRBJ2-1, with D perhaps TRBD2 (5 bases). The germline CDR1 and CDR2 sequences are SGHAT and FQNNGV. This CDR3 spans 14 amino acids. The ends were cut back, 1 base at V and 9 bases at J, with 13 bases in the middle. The CDR3 reads CASSLGGVSLEQFF. As DNA, the CDR3 is TGTGCCAGCAGCTTAGGGGGAGTATCGCTTGAGCAGTTCTTC. Together with reference TRBV11-2 and TRBJ2-1, the CDR3 gives the full variable domain: EAGVAQSPRYKIIEKRQSVAFWCNPISGHATLYWYQQILGQGPKLLIQFQNNGVVDDSQLPKDRFSAERLKGVDSTLKIQPAKLEDSAVYLCASSLGGVSLEQFFGPGTRLTVL.

The chain joins TRBV5-6 to TRBJ1-1; TRBD1 agrees at 9 bases. CDR1 and CDR2 from the germline V gene are SGHDT and YYEEEE. J was trimmed by 5 bases and V by 2 bases; bases with no gene match: 7. CDR3 length equals 15 residues. The CDR3 DNA reads TGTGCCAGCAGCTTTTCCGGGACAGGGAGAACTGAAGCTTTCTTT. This gives the protein CASSFSGTGRTEAFF.

The chain combines TRBV27 with TRBJ1-4, with TRBD1 identical over 8 bases. With 2 bases clipped from V and 8 bases from J, the junction kept 7 bases outside the gene matches. The CDR3 runs to 15 residues. In germline, CDR1 is MNHEY, CDR2 SMNVEV (reference sequence). CDR3 sequence: CASSLGSGGGEKLFF. Written as DNA, the CDR3 is TGTGCCAGCAGTTTAGGCTCAGGGGGCGGGGAAAAACTGTTTTTT.

This chain links TRBV27 with TRBJ2-1, with 12 bases matching TRBD2. Germline loops: CDR1 MNHEY, CDR2 SMNVEV (reference sequence). The CDR3 covers 15 residues. J was trimmed by 7 bases and V by 5 bases; bases with no gene match: 6. CDR3 amino acids: CASSRLAGVSNEQFF. CDR3 DNA sequence: TGTGCCAGCAGTCGACTAGCGGGAGTCAGTAATGAGCAGTTCTTC.

This chain links TRBV4-1 with TRBJ1-4, with 9 bases identical to TRBD1. Trimming at V came to 3 bases and at J to 15 bases, leaving 5 bases not matched to a gene. The CDR3 spans 12 residues. Germline V gene data show CDR1 as MGHRA and CDR2 as YSYEKL. The CDR3 loop is CASSHRQGVMFF. The CDR3, as DNA: TGCGCCAGCAGCCATCGACAGGGGGTAATGTTTTTT.

This clone has only one observation. DNA for the CDR3: TGTGCCAGCAGCGGGACAGCGGCGGCCGCCGGATACGAGCAGTACTTC. Amino acids: CASSGTAAAAGYEQYF. The rearrangement joins TRBV6-2 or TRBV6-3 to TRBJ2-7; 7 bases match TRBD1. V shed 6 bases, J shed 4 bases, and the junction held 15 bases outside the gene matches. CDR3 size: 16 residues. Germline CDR1 and CDR2: MNHEY and SVGEGT.

The chain combines TRBV27 with TRBJ2-7; TRBD1 agrees at 8 bases. The ends lost 3 bases at V and 4 bases at J; junction bases unmatched: 11. CDR3 length: 16 amino acids. Germline-derived CDR1 and CDR2 are MNHEY and SMNVEV (reference sequence). The CDR3 sequence is CASSFGGGQVFYEQYF. CDR3 DNA sequence: TGTGCCAGCAGTTTTGGTGGGGGACAGGTTTTTTACGAGCAGTACTTC.

A single count supports this clone. The chain employs TRBV5-1 and TRBJ2-3; D may be TRBD2 (5 bases). The CDR3 has 15 residues. Between the trimmed V and J ends, which lost 4 bases and 1 base, there was a span of 13 bases. Germline V gene data show CDR1 as SGHRS and CDR2 as YFSETQ. CDR3 sequence (DNA): TGCGCCAGCAGCACCCTTAGCGTGGGCACAGATACGCAGTATTTT. As protein: CASSTLSVGTDTQYF.

The V gene is TRBV7-2, the J gene TRBJ2-3, with no clear D. Germline V CDR1 and CDR2: SGHTA, FQGNSA. V was trimmed by 1 base and J by 3 bases, leaving 5 bases between them. The CDR3 loop spans 13 amino acids. CDR3 bases: TGTGCCAGCAGCTTAGATCTGACAGATACGCAGTATTTT. Encoded protein: CASSLDLTDTQYF.

The J gene is TRBJ2-7, the V gene TRBV2, with D possibly TRBD2 on 6 matching bases. The CDR3 covers 12 residues. Germline V gene sequence: CDR1 SNHLY, CDR2 FYNNEI. Trimming pared 8 bases from V and 3 bases from J, leaving 11 bases between. CDR3 coding DNA: TGTGCCAGCGGGGGTAGCGGCTACGAGCAGTACTTC. This gives the protein CASGGSGYEQYF.

J is TRBJ2-5 and V is TRBV7-9; D is possibly TRBD1 (6 bases). V lost 5 bases and J 0 bases, leaving 13 bases between the germline ends. The CDR3 has 15 amino acids. The germline CDR1 and CDR2 sequences are SEHNR and FQNEAQ (reference sequence). The CDR3 spells CASSLLTGHQETQYF. In DNA form, the CDR3 reads TGTGCCAGCAGCCTCTTGACAGGTCACCAAGAGACCCAGTACTTC.

The chain couples TRBV6-5 to TRBJ2-2, with TRBD1 identical over 7 bases. The CDR3 extends over 15 amino acids. CDR1 and CDR2 (germline): MNHEY, SVGAGI. V shed 6 bases and J 7 bases; nucleotides not matched to a gene: 11. DNA of the CDR3: TGTGCCAGCAGCAGACAGGGTCCCCTCTTCGGGGAGCTGTTTTTT. This codes for CASSRQGPLFGELFF.

This clone was observed a single time. This rearrangement joins TRBV6-5 to TRBJ1-1, with unresolved D. The CDR3 consists of 12 residues. V gave up 8 bases and J gave up 5 bases, with 12 bases separating them. Germline V gene lookup returns CDR1 MNHEY and CDR2 SVGAGI. The DNA of the CDR3 is TGTGCCAGCCGCCAGGATTGGACTGAAGCTTTCTTT. It specifies CASRQDWTEAFF.

The chain uses TRBV7-8 and TRBJ2-7, with 12 bases matching TRBD2. Per germline, CDR1 SGHVS and CDR2 FQNEAQ. This CDR3 comprises 16 residues. V trimming: 4 bases; J trimming: 2 bases; junction bases outside the gene matches: 6. The CDR3 DNA reads TGTGCCAGCAGCTCGCGGACTAGCGGGGACACCTACGAGCAGTACTTC. It codes for CASSSRTSGDTYEQYF.

The chain carries TRBV2 and TRBJ2-3; 7 bases are shared with TRBD2. The trim removed 3 bases at V and 0 bases at J, leaving 9 bases unmatched. The germline V gene encodes CDR1 SNHLY and CDR2 FYNNEI. This CDR3 has 17 amino acids. The CDR3: CASSDTRLAVSTDTQYF. In DNA form, the CDR3 reads TGTGCCAGCAGTGATACGAGGCTAGCGGTTAGCACAGATACGCAGTATTTT.

The J gene is TRBJ1-1, the V gene TRBV6-5; the match to TRBD1 covers 7 bases. The germline CDR1 and CDR2 sequences are MNHEY and SVGAGI. The CDR3 spans 14 residues. Trimming at V came to 6 bases and at J to 0 bases, leaving 4 bases not matched to a gene. The CDR3 bases are TGTGCCAGCAGACTGGGACAGATGAACACTGAAGCTTTCTTT. Amino acid sequence: CASRLGQMNTEAFF.

In this sample, this clone turned up a few times. Its ends do not fully match the called genes, so a read error is possible. The chain links TRBV7-2 to TRBJ1-1; TRBD1 matches 10 bases. The CDR3 contains 13 residues. Germline V gene sequence: CDR1 SGHTA, CDR2 FQGNSA. CDR3 sequence (DNA): TGTGCCAGCAGCTATGGACAGGGGGAGCCCAGGAGCTTT. Translating gives CASSYGQGEPRSF.

V and J are TRBV7-9 and TRBJ2-2; possible D gene TRBD1, 6 bases. Trimming left V 3 bases short and J 6 bases short, with 20 bases between. Germline lookup yields CDR1 SEHNR and CDR2 FQNEAQ (reference sequence). CDR3 length equals 17 residues. CDR3 DNA sequence: TGTGCCAGCAGCTTCTCCTACAGGGTAGTTCCGGCCGGGGAGCTGTTTTTT. Translation gives CASSFSYRVVPAGELFF.

The chain carries TRBV18 and TRBJ1-2; D remains unclear. The CDR3 loop spans 13 amino acids. The V end lost 0 bases, the J end lost 4 bases, and 6 bases lay between the germline ends. Germline V gives CDR1 KGHSH, CDR2 LQKENI. The CDR3 loop reads CASSPPRVYGYTF. As DNA, the CDR3 is TGTGCCAGCTCACCACCACGGGTCTATGGCTACACCTTC.

This chain connects TRBV7-9 to TRBJ1-2, with a tentative D call TRBD1 (6 bases). Germline V gene data show CDR1 as SEHNR and CDR2 as FQNEAQ (reference sequence). The CDR3 consists of 14 residues. V gave up 5 bases and J gave up 5 bases, with 15 bases separating them. The CDR3 loop is CASSIGVGAYGYTF. The CDR3 DNA reads TGTGCCAGCAGCATAGGGGTGGGGGCTTATGGCTACACCTTC.